The 7 T cell receptor beta chains reported below all come from one sample, sequenced in a study of blood T cell repertoires in COVID-19. Generated by immunoSEQ multiplex PCR, the TCRdb table keeps only in-frame clones and is missing some. The sample shows roughly 140,000 clones, 80% to 90% of them seen only once. Sequencing used peripheral blood. These receptors originate from a man in his 70s with acute or convalescent COVID-19.

The chain uses TRBV5-1 and TRBJ2-7, with 8 bases lining up with TRBD1. The CDR3 has 15 amino acids. CDR1 is SGHRS and CDR2 is YFSETQ in the germline V gene. Trimming at V came to 0 bases and at J to 2 bases, leaving 4 bases not matched to a gene. DNA of the CDR3: TGCGCCAGCAGCTTGGGGACAGGGCAAACCTACGAGCAGTACTTC. Residues: CASSLGTGQTYEQYF.

This rearrangement joins TRBV30 to TRBJ2-2, with D perhaps matching TRBD2 (6 bases). Germline V gene sequence: CDR1 GTSNPN, CDR2 SVGIG (reference sequence). V was cut by 3 bases and J by 3 bases, with 11 bases left in between. CDR3 length equals 14 residues. CDR3 nucleotide sequence: TGTGCCTGGAGCGGCGGGGCTGACACCGGGGAGCTGTTTTTT. Its protein is CAWSGGADTGELFF.

The rearrangement uses TRBV7-2 and TRBJ2-1; maybe TRBD2 (6 bases). The CDR3 sequence is 11 residues long. Germline V lookup: CDR1 SGHTA, CDR2 FQGNSA. Trimming cost V 6 bases and J 8 bases, with 8 bases left between them. The CDR3 protein is CASSWDYEQFF. The CDR3 DNA sequence: TGTGCCAGCAGTTGGGACTATGAGCAGTTCTTC.

The chain links TRBV7-3 to TRBJ2-3; D perhaps matches TRBD2 (6 bases). The V gene's germline CDR1 is SGHTA and CDR2 FQGTGA. This CDR3 comprises 14 residues. V lost 1 base, J lost 3 bases, and 8 bases lay in between. The CDR3 DNA reads as TGTGCCAGCAGCTTAAGAGCGGGTACAGATACGCAGTATTTT. Its translation is CASSLRAGTDTQYF.

J is TRBJ1-2 and V is TRBV30; 8 bases fit TRBD1. From germline, CDR1 is GTSNPN and CDR2 SVGIG (reference sequence). This CDR3 comprises 15 residues. V trimming: 5 bases; J trimming: 4 bases; junction bases outside the gene matches: 12. CDR3 sequence reads: CAWDLGQGTAYGYTF. Here the CDR3 DNA reads TGTGCCTGGGATCTCGGACAGGGTACGGCCTATGGCTACACCTTC.

This chain joins TRBV15 and TRBJ1-1, with 10 bases aligning to TRBD1. From germline, CDR1 is LNHNV and CDR2 YYDKDF (reference sequence). The V gene end was trimmed by 0 bases and the J gene end by 3 bases; junction bases not matched to a gene: 7. CDR3 length: 17 residues. This chain's CDR3 is CATSRDWGQGRDTEAFF. The CDR3 nucleotides are TGTGCCACCAGCAGAGATTGGGGACAGGGGAGAGACACTGAAGCTTTCTTT.

The CDR3 loop is CASIMEAGVYNEQFF. As DNA, the CDR3 is TGCGCCAGCATCATGGAGGCGGGAGTGTATAATGAGCAGTTCTTC. The J gene is TRBJ2-1, the V gene TRBV5-1; the match to TRBD2 covers 7 bases. Trimming cost V 6 bases and J 7 bases; bases outside gene matches: 13. Germline lookup yields CDR1 SGHRS and CDR2 YFSETQ. CDR3 size: 15 residues.